These 7 T cell receptor beta chains originate from one sample sequenced in a study of blood T cell repertoires in COVID-19. Assay: immunoSEQ multiplex PCR; the TCRdb copy retains only in-frame clones and omits some. The sample gives under 50,000 clones, 87% of which show up once; around 4.5% is in the top ten. The sequencing sample was made of peripheral blood. Receptors originate from a man in his 60s with COVID-19, enrolled during active disease.

The chain is built from TRBV5-1 and TRBJ2-5, with D possibly being TRBD1 (5 bases). In germline, CDR1 is SGHRS, CDR2 YFSETQ. CDR3 length: 13 amino acids. Trimming removed 3 bases at V and 0 bases at J, with 6 bases between. The CDR3 reads CASSSDNQETQYF. The CDR3 coding sequence is TGCGCCAGCAGCTCGGACAACCAAGAGACCCAGTACTTC. The whole variable domain, remainder taken from reference TRBV5-1 and TRBJ2-5, is KAGVTQTPRYLIKTRGQQVTLSCSPISGHRSVSWYQQTPGQGLQFLFEYFSETQRNKGNFPGRFSGRQFSNSRSEMNVSTLELGDSALYLCASSSDNQETQYFGPGTRLLVL.

The rearrangement uses TRBV28 and TRBJ2-1; TRBD2 agrees at 9 bases. Germline assignment: CDR1 MDHEN and CDR2 SYDVKM. The CDR3 consists of 16 residues. V was clipped by 3 bases and J by 1 base; unmatched bases: 4. The CDR3 nucleotides are TGTGCCAGCAGTTTGCAGACTAGCGGATCCTACAATGAGCAGTTCTTC. The encoded protein is CASSLQTSGSYNEQFF.

The V and J genes are TRBV5-1 and TRBJ2-1; TRBD2 matches 13 bases. Unmatched junction bases numbered 4, after V lost 3 bases and J lost 10 bases. This CDR3 is built from 14 residues. Germline V gives CDR1 SGHRS, CDR2 YFSETQ. CDR3 region: CASSYGLAGVEQFF. CDR3 nucleotides: TGCGCCAGCAGCTACGGACTAGCGGGAGTCGAGCAGTTCTTC.

This chain uses TRBV28 with TRBJ1-6, with TRBD1 identical over 10 bases. The germline V gene has CDR1 MDHEN and CDR2 SYDVKM. Losses at the gene ends were 5 bases for V and 10 bases for J; bases not matched to a gene: 11. The CDR3 has 16 residues. The CDR3 reads CASSPHPGTGESPLHF. The CDR3, as DNA: TGTGCCAGCAGTCCCCACCCCGGGACAGGGGAATCACCCCTCCACTTT.

This rearrangement joins TRBV6-6 to TRBJ2-1, with D unclear. The germline V gene has CDR1 MNHNY and CDR2 SVGAGI (reference sequence). This CDR3 region has 13 residues. Between the trimmed V and J ends, which lost 3 bases and 6 bases, there was a span of 9 bases. CDR3 region: CASSYSPSNEQFF. CDR3 coding DNA: TGTGCCAGCAGTTATTCCCCCAGCAATGAGCAGTTCTTC.

This clone was seen only once. The CDR3 loop is CASSPLAGKETQYF. The CDR3 coding sequence is TGTGCCAGCAGCCCATTAGCGGGCAAAGAGACCCAGTACTTC. The chain has TRBV11-2 and TRBJ2-5, with 7 bases aligning to TRBD2. The junction had 6 bases not matched to a gene; V was cut back by 5 bases and J by 3 bases. The CDR3 sequence is 14 residues long. Germline CDR1 SGHAT, CDR2 FQNNGV. The whole variable domain, filled in from reference TRBV11-2 and TRBJ2-5, reads EAGVAQSPRYKIIEKRQSVAFWCNPISGHATLYWYQQILGQGPKLLIQFQNNGVVDDSQLPKDRFSAERLKGVDSTLKIQPAKLEDSAVYLCASSPLAGKETQYFGPGTRLLVL.

This CDR3 reads CASSLVRTGGGDTQYF. CDR3 in DNA: TGCGCCAGCAGCTTGGTCCGGACAGGGGGAGGCGATACGCAGTATTTT. This rearrangement joins TRBV5-1 to TRBJ2-3; 10 nucleotides line up with TRBD1. This CDR3 spans 16 amino acids. The germline gives CDR1 SGHRS, CDR2 YFSETQ. With 0 bases clipped from V and 6 bases from J, the junction kept 7 bases outside the gene matches.